The present T cell receptor (beta chain) was sequenced within a study of blood T cell repertoires in COVID-19. Study in general: Acute-phase and convalescent COVID-19 samples originated in the United States, Italy and Spain. PBMCs, B-cell-depleted T cells, or T cells provided the cDNA or gDNA that made up the material.

In the original processing: It was from reference gene primer amplification that nucleated cell counts were estimated. Some clones are missing from TCRdb's copy, which holds only in-frame ones; the method was immunoSEQ multiplex PCR. V, J and clone size are taken as reported in that table, and D and trimming were inferred from the DNA itself. The sample lists more than 100,000 clones, about nine tenths seen once, with almost 4.5% in the top ten. This TCR was sampled from a man aged 35 to 55 with acute or convalescent COVID-19. The specimen sequenced was peripheral blood.

CDR3 bases: TGTGCCTGCTCCGACAGGGCGCCTTTGGGCAATCAGCCCCAGCATTTT. It yields the protein CACSDRAPLGNQPQHF. The chain is built from TRBV30 and TRBJ1-5, with 7 bases identical to TRBD1. This CDR3 is 16 amino acids long. V trimming: 6 bases; J trimming: 2 bases; junction bases outside the gene matches: 13. Germline V gives CDR1 GTSNPN, CDR2 SVGIG (reference sequence).